This T cell receptor (beta chain) was documented in a study of tumor-infiltrating lymphocytes in primary liver carcinoma. A word on this clonotype: A read error may produce the germline difference seen at one junction end.

This CDR3 comprises 14 residues. The germline CDR1 and CDR2 sequences are SGHAT and FQNNGV. The roughly 19-33 mg bulk tissue piece was not sorted before simultaneous RNA and DNA extraction. Surgical resection was the treatment these patients received for primary liver carcinoma. Synthesis of TCR beta cDNA was carried out from around 540 ng total RNA with a constant-region primer. For TCR beta, libraries were produced by three nested multiplex PCR rounds using slightly modified ARM-PCR. Use of TRBV1-TRBV30 forward primers with a C-beta reverse primer characterized the first two PCR rounds, which lasted roughly 9 cycles each. From the multiplex PCR reads, TCRdb called clonotypes with MiXCR, one entry per CDR3 protein. The table shows approximately 99,000 distinct CDR3 sequences, with 55% to 75% occurring only once.

The sequenced sample consisted of liver tumor tissue from sampling region 5. Subset denoted: tumor region T5, tumor centre. The chain uses TRBV11-2 and TRBJ1-2, with a possible D match to TRBD1 (6 bases). The clonotype originates from an older woman with primary liver carcinoma and hepatitis B virus infection. CDR3 DNA sequence: TGTGTCAGCAGCTCCCACAGGGATGGGTATGACTACATCTTC. Its translation: CVSSSHRDGYDYIF.